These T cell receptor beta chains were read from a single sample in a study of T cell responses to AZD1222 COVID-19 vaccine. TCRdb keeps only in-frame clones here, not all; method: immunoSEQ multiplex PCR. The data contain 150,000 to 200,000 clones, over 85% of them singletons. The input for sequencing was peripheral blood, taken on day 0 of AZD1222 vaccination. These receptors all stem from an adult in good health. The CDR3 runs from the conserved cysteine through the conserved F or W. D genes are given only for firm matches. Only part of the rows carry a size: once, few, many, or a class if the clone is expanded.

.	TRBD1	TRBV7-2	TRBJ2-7	TGTGCCAGCAGCCGACAGGGCCACGAGCAGTACTTC	CASSRQGHEQYF
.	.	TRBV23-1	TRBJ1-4	TGCGCCAGCAGTCAATCGGAGGGCCAACCCTGGGGCAATGAAAAACTGTTTTTT	CASSQSEGQPWGNEKLFF
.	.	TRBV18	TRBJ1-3	TGTGCCAGCTCACCAGGGACACAGTCTGGAAACACCATATATTTT	CASSPGTQSGNTIYF
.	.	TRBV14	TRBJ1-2	TGTGCCAGCAGCCAAGATCTCACGTACGAAGAAAACTATGGCTACACCTTC	CASSQDLTYEENYGYTF
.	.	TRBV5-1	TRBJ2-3	TGCGCCAGCAGCTTAGGACCCACAGATACGCAGTATTTT	CASSLGPTDTQYF
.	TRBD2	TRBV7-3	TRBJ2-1	TGTGCCAGCAGCTTAAAAAGGACTAGCGGGTACAATGAGCAGTTCTTC	CASSLKRTSGYNEQFF
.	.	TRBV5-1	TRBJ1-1	TGCGCCAGCAGCTTGGTAGGGGAAACTGAAGCTTTCTTT	CASSLVGETEAFF
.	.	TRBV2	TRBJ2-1	TGTGCCAGCAGGATAAGGACGGTTTCTCTCAATGAGCAGTTCTTC	CASRIRTVSLNEQFF
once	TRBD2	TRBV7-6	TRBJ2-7	TGTGCCAGCAGCTTAAATAGCGGGGGGATCTACGAGCAGTACTTC	CASSLNSGGIYEQYF
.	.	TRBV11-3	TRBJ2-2	TGTGCCAGCAGCTCCCCAAACCAGATAGGCACCGGGGAGCTGTTTTTT	CASSSPNQIGTGELFF
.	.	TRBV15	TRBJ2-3	TGTGCCACCAGCACCTCAGGGGGGACGGCTAGCACAGATACGCAGTATTTT	CATSTSGGTASTDTQYF
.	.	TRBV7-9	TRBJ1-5	TGTGCCAGCAGCTTGGGTACGCCGCAGCCCCAGCATTTT	CASSLGTPQPQHF
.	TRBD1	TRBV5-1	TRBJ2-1	TGCGCCATAGGGGGCCCGACAGGGGGCCTGGCGGGAGCAAGGAATGAGCAGTTCTTC	CAIGGPTGGLAGARNEQFF
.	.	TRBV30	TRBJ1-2	TGTGCCTGGAGCGGTACAGGGTTCGCCTATGGCTACACCTTC	CAWSGTGFAYGYTF
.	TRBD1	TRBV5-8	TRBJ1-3	TGTGCCAGCAGCGCGGGACAGAGCTCTGGAAACACCATATATTTT	CASSAGQSSGNTIYF
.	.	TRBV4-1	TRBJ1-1	TGCGCCAGCAGCCAAGATCCCAGAATCAACACTGAAGCTTTCTTT	CASSQDPRINTEAFF
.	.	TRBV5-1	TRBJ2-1	TGCGCCAGCAGCCGGGGGACAGCCGGGGCCTACAATGAGCAGTTCTTC	CASSRGTAGAYNEQFF
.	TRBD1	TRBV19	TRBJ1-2	TGTGCCAGTACCGCCGCGGGGACAGGGATTACCTATGGCTACACCTTC	CASTAAGTGITYGYTF
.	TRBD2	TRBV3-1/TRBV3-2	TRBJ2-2	TGTGCCAGCAGCCAAGATCGGTTACTAGCGGGCCGCCTAGGCACCGGGGAGCTGTTTTTT	CASSQDRLLAGRLGTGELFF
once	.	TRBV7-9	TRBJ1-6	TGTGCCAGCAGTCCTACAGGGCGGGCCTATAATTCACCCCTCCACTTT	CASSPTGRAYNSPLHF
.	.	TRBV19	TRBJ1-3	TGTGCCAGTAGCCCGGGGGCCGAAAGGATCACCATATATTTT	CASSPGAERITIYF
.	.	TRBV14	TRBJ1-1	TGTGCCAGCCCTGAGGGTCCTCCGAACACTGAAGCTTTCTTT	CASPEGPPNTEAFF